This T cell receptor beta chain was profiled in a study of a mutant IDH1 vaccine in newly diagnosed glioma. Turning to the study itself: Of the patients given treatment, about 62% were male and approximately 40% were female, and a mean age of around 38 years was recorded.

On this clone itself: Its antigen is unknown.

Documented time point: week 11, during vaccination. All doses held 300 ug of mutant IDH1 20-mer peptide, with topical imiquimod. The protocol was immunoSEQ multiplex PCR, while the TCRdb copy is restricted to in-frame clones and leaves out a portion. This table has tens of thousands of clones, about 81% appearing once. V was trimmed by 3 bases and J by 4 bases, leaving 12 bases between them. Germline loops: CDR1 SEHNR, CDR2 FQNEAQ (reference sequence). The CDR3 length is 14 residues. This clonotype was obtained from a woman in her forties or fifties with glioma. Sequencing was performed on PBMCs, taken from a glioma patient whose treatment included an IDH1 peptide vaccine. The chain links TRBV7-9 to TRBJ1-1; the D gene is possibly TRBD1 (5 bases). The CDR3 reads CASSFMFGGTEAFF. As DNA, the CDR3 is TGTGCCAGCAGCTTTATGTTCGGGGGCACTGAAGCTTTCTTT.